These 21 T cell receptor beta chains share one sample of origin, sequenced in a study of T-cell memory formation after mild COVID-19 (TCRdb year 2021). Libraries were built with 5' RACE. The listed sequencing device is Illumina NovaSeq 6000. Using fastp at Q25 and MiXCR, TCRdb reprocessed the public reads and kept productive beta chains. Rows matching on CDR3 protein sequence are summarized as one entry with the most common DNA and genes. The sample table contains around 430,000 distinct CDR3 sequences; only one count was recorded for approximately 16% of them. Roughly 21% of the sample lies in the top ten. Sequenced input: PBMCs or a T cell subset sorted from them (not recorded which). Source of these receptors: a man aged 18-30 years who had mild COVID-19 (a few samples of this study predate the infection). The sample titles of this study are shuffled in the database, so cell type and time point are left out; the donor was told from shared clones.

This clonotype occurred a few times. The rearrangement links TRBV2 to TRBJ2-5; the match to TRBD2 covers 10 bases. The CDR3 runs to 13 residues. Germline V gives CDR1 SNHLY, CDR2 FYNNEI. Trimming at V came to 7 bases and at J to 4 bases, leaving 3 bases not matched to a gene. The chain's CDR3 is CASTTSGAETQYF. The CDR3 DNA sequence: TGTGCCAGCACAACTAGCGGGGCAGAGACCCAGTACTTC. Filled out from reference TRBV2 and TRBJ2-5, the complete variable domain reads EPEVTQTPSHQVTQMGQEVILRCVPISNHLYFYWYRQILGQKVEFLVSFYNNEISEKSEIFDDQFSVERPDGSNFTLKIRSTKLEDSAMYFCASTTSGAETQYFGPGTRLLVL.

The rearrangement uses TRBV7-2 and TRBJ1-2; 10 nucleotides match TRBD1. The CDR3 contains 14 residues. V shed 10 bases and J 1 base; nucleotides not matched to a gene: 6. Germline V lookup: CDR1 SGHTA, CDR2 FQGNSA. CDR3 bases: TGTGCCACAAACGGGGACAGGGGTAACTATGGCTACACCTTC. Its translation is CATNGDRGNYGYTF.

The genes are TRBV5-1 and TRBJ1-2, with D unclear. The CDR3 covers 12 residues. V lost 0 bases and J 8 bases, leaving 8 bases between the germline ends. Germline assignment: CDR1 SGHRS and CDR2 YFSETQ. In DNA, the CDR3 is TGCGCCAGCAGCTTGGCCGGGGAAGGCTACACCTTC. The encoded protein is CASSLAGEGYTF.

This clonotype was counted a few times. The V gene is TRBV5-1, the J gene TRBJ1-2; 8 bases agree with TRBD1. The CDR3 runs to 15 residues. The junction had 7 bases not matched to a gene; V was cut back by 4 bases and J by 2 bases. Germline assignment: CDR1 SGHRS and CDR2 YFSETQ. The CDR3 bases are TGCGCCAGCAGCCGTTTGGCAGGGGGCAACTATGGCTACACCTTC. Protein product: CASSRLAGGNYGYTF.

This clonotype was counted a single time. The CDR3: CASSVLVGAHNEQFF. The CDR3 DNA reads as TGTGCCAGCAGCGTATTGGTGGGAGCACACAATGAGCAGTTCTTC. The chain joins TRBV9 to TRBJ2-1; D perhaps matches TRBD2 (5 bases). The CDR3 spans 15 residues. Trimming removed 1 base at V and 5 bases at J, with 13 bases between. In germline, CDR1 is SGDLS, CDR2 YYNGEE.

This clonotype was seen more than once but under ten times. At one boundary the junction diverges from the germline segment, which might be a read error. CDR3: CTSSQEGGSTDTQYF. CDR3 DNA: TGCACCAGCAGCCAAGAGGGAGGGAGCACAGATACGCAGTATTTT. This sequence joins TRBV4-3 and TRBJ2-3; 7 bases agree with TRBD2. The CDR3 covers 15 residues. Germline V gene data show CDR1 as LGHNA and CDR2 as YSLEER.

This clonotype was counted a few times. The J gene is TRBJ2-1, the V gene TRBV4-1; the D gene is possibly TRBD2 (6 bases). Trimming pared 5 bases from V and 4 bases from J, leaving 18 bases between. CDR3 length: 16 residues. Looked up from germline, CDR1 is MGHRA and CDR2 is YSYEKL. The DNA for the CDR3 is TGCGCCAGCAGCAATGGGGGGATGGGGCGATACAATGAGCAGTTCTTC. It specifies CASSNGGMGRYNEQFF.

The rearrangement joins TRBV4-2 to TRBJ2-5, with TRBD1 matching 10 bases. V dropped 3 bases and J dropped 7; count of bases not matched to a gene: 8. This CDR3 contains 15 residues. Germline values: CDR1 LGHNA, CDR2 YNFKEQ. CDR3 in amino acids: CASSHPRGDRGTQYF. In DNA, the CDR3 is TGTGCCAGCAGCCACCCTCGAGGGGACAGGGGGACCCAGTACTTC.

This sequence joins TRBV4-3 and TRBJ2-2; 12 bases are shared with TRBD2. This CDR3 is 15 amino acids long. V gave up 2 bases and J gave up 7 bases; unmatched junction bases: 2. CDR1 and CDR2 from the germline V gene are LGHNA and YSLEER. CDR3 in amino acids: CASSQRTSGVGELFF. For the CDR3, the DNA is TGCGCCAGCAGCCAAAGGACTAGCGGGGTCGGGGAGCTGTTTTTT.

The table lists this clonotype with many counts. The CDR3: CASSEPGTRDTEAFF. The CDR3 nucleotides read TGTGCCAGCAGTGAACCCGGGACAAGGGACACTGAAGCTTTCTTT. The J gene is TRBJ1-1, the V gene TRBV5-8; perhaps TRBD1 as D (6 bases). This CDR3 contains 15 residues. Germline V lookup: CDR1 SGHTS, CDR2 YDEGEE. V gave up 5 bases and J gave up 3 bases, with 17 bases separating them.

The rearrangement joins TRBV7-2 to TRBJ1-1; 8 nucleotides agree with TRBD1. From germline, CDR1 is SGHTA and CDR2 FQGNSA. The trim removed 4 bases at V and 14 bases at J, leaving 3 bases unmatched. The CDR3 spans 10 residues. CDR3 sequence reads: CASSSTGAFF. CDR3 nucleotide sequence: TGTGCCAGCAGCTCGACAGGGGCATTCTTT.

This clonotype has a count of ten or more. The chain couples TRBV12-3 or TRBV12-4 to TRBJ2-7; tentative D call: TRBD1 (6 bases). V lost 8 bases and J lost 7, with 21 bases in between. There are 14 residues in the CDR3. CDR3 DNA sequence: TGTGCCAGCCGTGCATCAGGGACATGGCAAGAGCAGTACTTC. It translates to CASRASGTWQEQYF.

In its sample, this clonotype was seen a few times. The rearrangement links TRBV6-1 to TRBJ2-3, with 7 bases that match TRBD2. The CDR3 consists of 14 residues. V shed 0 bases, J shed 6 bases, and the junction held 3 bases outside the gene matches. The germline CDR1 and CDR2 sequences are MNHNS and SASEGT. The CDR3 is CASSEAGEGDTQYF. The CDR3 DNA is TGTGCCAGCAGTGAAGCAGGGGAGGGGGATACGCAGTATTTT.

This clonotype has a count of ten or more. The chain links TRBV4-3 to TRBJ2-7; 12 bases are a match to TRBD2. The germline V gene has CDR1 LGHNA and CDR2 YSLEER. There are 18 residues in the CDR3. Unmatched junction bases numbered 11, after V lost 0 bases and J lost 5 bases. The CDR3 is CASSQDLPSGGARNEQYV. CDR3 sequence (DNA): TGCGCCAGCAGCCAAGATCTCCCTAGCGGGGGGGCTAGGAACGAGCAGTACGTC.

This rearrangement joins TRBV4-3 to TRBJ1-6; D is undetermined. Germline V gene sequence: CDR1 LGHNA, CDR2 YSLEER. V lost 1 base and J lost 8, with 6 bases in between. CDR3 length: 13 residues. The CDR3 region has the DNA TGCGCCAGCAGCCAAGCATGGGATTCACCCCTCCACTTT. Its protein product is CASSQAWDSPLHF.

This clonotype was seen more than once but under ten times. The CDR3 sequence is CSAGDGSYEQYF. The DNA of the CDR3 is TGCAGTGCTGGCGACGGATCCTACGAGCAGTACTTC. J is TRBJ2-7 and V is TRBV20-1; D is unresolved. The length of the CDR3 is 12 residues. The V and J ends lost 5 bases and 1 base respectively, with 9 bases between them. Germline V gene data show CDR1 as DFQATT and CDR2 as SNEGSKA (reference sequence).

The CDR3 sequence is CSARDAAGITFFDEQFF. The CDR3 DNA is TGCAGTGCTAGAGACGCCGCCGGGATCACGTTTTTCGATGAGCAGTTCTTC. The rearrangement links TRBV20-1 to TRBJ2-1, with D tentatively TRBD2 (5 bases). There are 17 residues in the CDR3. Trimming removed 0 bases from V and 8 bases from J, with 23 bases in between. Germline V CDR1 and CDR2: DFQATT, SNEGSKA (reference sequence).

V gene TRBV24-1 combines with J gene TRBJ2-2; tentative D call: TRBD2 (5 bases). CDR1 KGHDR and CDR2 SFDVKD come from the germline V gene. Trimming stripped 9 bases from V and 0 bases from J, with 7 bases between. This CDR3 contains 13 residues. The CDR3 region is CATQDSNTGELFF. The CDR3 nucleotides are TGTGCCACCCAGGACTCGAACACCGGGGAGCTGTTTTTT.

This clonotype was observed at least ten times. This CDR3 is CAWGETGQLNEQFF. For the CDR3, the DNA is TGTGCCTGGGGAGAGACGGGACAGCTCAATGAGCAGTTCTTC. The chain couples TRBV7-9 to TRBJ2-1; 7 nucleotides match TRBD1. The CDR3 length is 14 residues. CDR1 is SEHNR and CDR2 is FQNEAQ in the germline V gene (reference sequence). V dropped 11 bases and J dropped 6; count of bases not matched to a gene: 13. Complete variable domain (other parts from reference TRBV7-9 and TRBJ2-1): DTGVSQNPRHKITKRGQNVTFRCDPISEHNRLYWYRQTLGQGPEFLTYFQNEAQLEKSRLLSDRFSAERPKGSFSTLEIQRTEQGDSAMYLCAWGETGQLNEQFFGPGTRLTVL.

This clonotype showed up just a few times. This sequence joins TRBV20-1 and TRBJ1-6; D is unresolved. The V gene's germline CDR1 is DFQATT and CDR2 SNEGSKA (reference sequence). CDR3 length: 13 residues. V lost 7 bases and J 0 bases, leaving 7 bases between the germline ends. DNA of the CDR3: TGCAGTGGCCAGAGCTCCTATAATTCACCCCTCCACTTT. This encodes CSGQSSYNSPLHF.

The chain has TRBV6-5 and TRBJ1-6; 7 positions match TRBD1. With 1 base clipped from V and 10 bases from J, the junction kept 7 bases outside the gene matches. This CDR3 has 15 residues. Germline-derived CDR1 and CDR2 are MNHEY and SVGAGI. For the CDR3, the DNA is TGTGCCAGCAGTTACTGGACAGGCCGCGGGTCACCCCTCCACTTT. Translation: CASSYWTGRGSPLHF.